This paragraph reports one T cell receptor beta chain. No DNA is given; TCRdb re-called the 5' RACE reads and lists each CDR3 protein once. The sample has about 460,000 distinct CDR3 sequences; the top ten hold roughly 1.4%. The record originates from a study of T cells expressing NK-cell markers. Study summary: In sorted CD3+CD56+NKG2C+, CD3+CD56+NKG2C- and CD3+CD56-NKG2C+ T cells, TCR beta repertoires were obtained.

The CDR3 contains 17 residues. Sample: blood T cells: a sorted CD56 or NKG2C T cell subset, CD4+ or CD8+ T cells, or bulk PBMC T cells (not recorded which). The chain uses TRBV12-3 or TRBV12-4 and TRBJ2-3; TCRdb names TRBD2, which stays unverified in the absence of DNA. The receptor comes from a woman aged 45-59 years in good health. The CDR3 sequence is CASSSVAGVRGTDTQYF.